The T cell receptor (beta chain) described here comes from a study of T cell responses to AZD1222 COVID-19 vaccine. Whole-study results and caveats: Epitopes outside B.1.351 and B.1.1.7 mutated regions reportedly drew nearly half of spike TCRs.

The method was immunoSEQ multiplex PCR; TCRdb's version includes in-frame clones alone and lacks a portion of them. The sample has over 110,000 clones, about 90% seen once; the top ten hold over 8.5%. The CDR3 has 13 amino acids. The junction had 8 bases not matched to a gene; V was cut back by 11 bases and J by 4 bases. Germline V gene lookup returns CDR1 MRHNA and CDR2 SNTAGT. Details on this clone: Its antigen is not identified.

This specimen was peripheral blood, taken 28 days after the second AZD1222 dose. The gene calls are TRBV6-4 and TRBJ2-1; 7 bases line up with TRBD1. The sequence came from an adult who received the AZD1222 COVID-19 vaccine. CDR3 sequence (DNA): TGTGCCCCAGGACAGGACTTATACAATGAGCAGTTCTTC. Translating gives CAPGQDLYNEQFF.